This TCR beta chain was identified in a study of blood T cell repertoires in COVID-19. About this clone itself: At one end the junction does not follow the germline gene, possibly because of a read error.

The participants were between roughly 18 and 89 years old and came from under 25 US areas. In assigning cohorts, the study relied on participant-reported clinical history. As originally analysed: Reference gene primer amplification in the assay estimated nucleated cell counts. Repertoires were generated with immunoSEQ multiplex PCR, while TCRdb's copy carries only in-frame clones and drops some. That table furnishes V, J and clone size, whereas the DNA furnished D and trimming. The data hold about 200,000 clones, with about nine tenths observed a single time. Sequencing was done on a sample of PBMCs or T cells enriched from blood (not recorded which). The receptor comes from a woman younger than 45 who had recovered from COVID-19.

CDR3 sequence: CASSIAGTGSYEQYF. In DNA, the CDR3 is TGTGCCAGCAGCATAGCCGGGACAGGGTCCTACGAGCAGTACTTC. The V gene is TRBV7-2, the J gene TRBJ2-7; the match to TRBD1 covers 9 bases. The CDR3 is 15 amino acids. Germline lookup yields CDR1 SGHTA and CDR2 FQGNSA.